These 23 T cell receptor beta chains share one sample of origin, sequenced in a study of T cell repertoires in cytomegalovirus infection. These receptors' targets are unknown. A single record per CDR3 protein comes from TCRdb applying MiXCR to the reads. The data hold 300,000 to 400,000 distinct CDR3 sequences, with roughly 28% observed a single time. The source material was cultured PBMCs, sampled from culture after CMV antigen stimulation. The receptors derive from a human donor in good health (CMV status not recorded). Some clones in this sample may be carry-over from other donors' samples.

This clonotype has a count of ten or more. The chain combines TRBV7-2 with TRBJ2-3; 8 bases agree with TRBD1. Germline loops: CDR1 SGHTA, CDR2 FQGNSA. This CDR3 has 14 residues. V was pared by 5 bases and J by 4 bases, with 5 bases of the junction left unmatched. CDR3 nucleotide sequence: TGTGCCAGCAGCGGGGGACAGGCCCCAGATACGCAGTATTTT. Amino acid sequence: CASSGGQAPDTQYF.

This sequence joins TRBV24-1 and TRBJ2-1, with D possibly matching TRBD2 (6 bases). The CDR3 extends over 16 amino acids. V gave up 4 bases and J gave up 0 bases, with 12 bases separating them. Germline assignment: CDR1 KGHDR and CDR2 SFDVKD. The CDR3 coding sequence is TGTGCCACCAGTGAAACCGACGGGAGCTCCTACAATGAGCAGTTCTTC. Amino acid sequence: CATSETDGSSYNEQFF.

The chain has TRBV11-2 and TRBJ2-3; TRBD2 is a possible D gene (6 bases). CDR1 is SGHAT and CDR2 is FQNNGV in the germline V gene. V lost 8 bases and J 1 base, leaving 7 bases between the germline ends. CDR3 length: 12 amino acids. In DNA form, the CDR3 reads TGTGCCAGCGGGAGGCGCACAGATACGCAGTATTTT. Translating it yields CASGRRTDTQYF. The full variable domain, in which reference TRBV11-2 and TRBJ2-3 provide the parts outside the CDR3, is EAGVAQSPRYKIIEKRQSVAFWCNPISGHATLYWYQQILGQGPKLLIQFQNNGVVDDSQLPKDRFSAERLKGVDSTLKIQPAKLEDSAVYLCASGRRTDTQYFGPGTRLTVL.

The chain employs TRBV29-1 and TRBJ2-7; 10 bases are shared with TRBD2. CDR1 SQVTM and CDR2 ANQGSEA come from the germline V gene. V was pared by 6 bases and J by 9 bases, with 26 bases of the junction left unmatched. The CDR3 is made up of 18 amino acids. DNA for the CDR3: TGCAGCGTGCCCAATACCGGGACTAGCGCCTTCGGAGTAAAGGGGCAGTACTTC. Protein product: CSVPNTGTSAFGVKGQYF.

CDR3 sequence: CASSFVAIEGNIQYF. CDR3 nucleotides: TGTGCCAGCAGTTTTGTGGCCATAGAAGGAAACATTCAGTACTTC. The chain has TRBV12-3 or TRBV12-4 and TRBJ2-4, with unresolved D. Trimming cost V 3 bases and J 6 bases, with 15 bases left between them. The CDR3 is made up of 15 amino acids.

This clonotype was found many times. The J gene is TRBJ1-1, the V gene TRBV7-7, with D hard to call. Germline CDR1 reads SSHAT; CDR2 reads FNYEAQ (reference sequence). The CDR3 covers 12 residues. Written as DNA, the CDR3 is TGTGCTCCCACACAGCAGGACACTGAAGCTTTCTTT. Its protein is CAPTQQDTEAFF.

This clonotype turned up a few times. V usage is TRBV6-6 and J usage is TRBJ2-7; the match to TRBD2 covers 7 bases. Germline values: CDR1 MNHNY, CDR2 SVGAGI (reference sequence). The CDR3 runs 13 residues. V shed 8 bases, J shed 5 bases, and the junction held 9 bases outside the gene matches. The CDR3 sequence is CASALRGINEQYF. In DNA, the CDR3 is TGTGCCAGCGCCTTGCGGGGGATTAACGAGCAGTACTTC.

This sequence joins TRBV13 and TRBJ1-2, with a weak D call TRBD1 (5 bases). Trimming removed 0 bases at V and 8 bases at J, with 7 bases between. Germline V gene lookup returns CDR1 PRHDT and CDR2 FYEKMQ (reference sequence). This CDR3 comprises 12 residues. The chain's CDR3 is CASSLGRGGYTF. CDR3 coding DNA: TGTGCCAGCAGCTTAGGTCGGGGGGGCTACACCTTC.

CDR3 bases: TGTGCCAGCATTTCGTTTAACACTGAAGCTTTCTTT. It codes for CASISFNTEAFF. The rearrangement links TRBV12-3 or TRBV12-4 to TRBJ1-1, with D hard to call. Trimming stripped 7 bases from V and 2 bases from J, with 8 bases between. CDR3 size: 12 residues.

This clonotype was counted only a few times. In DNA form, the CDR3 reads TGTGCCATCAGTGGCGTGACTAGCGGAACTTCCTACGAGCAGTACTTC. This sequence encodes CAISGVTSGTSYEQYF. The V gene is TRBV10-3, the J gene TRBJ2-7, with 9 nucleotides matching TRBD2. From germline, CDR1 is ENHRY and CDR2 SYGVKD. The CDR3 spans 16 residues. V shed 4 bases, J shed 1 base, and the junction held 8 bases outside the gene matches.

This chain links TRBV9 with TRBJ1-3; D not certain. The CDR3 is 14 amino acids. Per the germline V gene, CDR1 is SGDLS and CDR2 is YYNGEE. V was cut by 0 bases and J by 4 bases, with 8 bases left in between. The CDR3 reads CASSVEAAGNTIYF. CDR3 bases: TGTGCCAGCAGCGTAGAGGCCGCCGGAAACACCATATATTTT.

The chain recombines TRBV6-5 with TRBJ2-7; no firm D call. This CDR3 is built from 16 residues. V was shortened by 0 bases and J by 0 bases, with 12 bases between the two germline ends. Germline loops: CDR1 MNHEY, CDR2 SVGAGI. The CDR3 reads CASSYSKASLSYEQYF. As DNA, the CDR3 is TGTGCCAGCAGTTACTCGAAAGCTTCCCTCTCCTACGAGCAGTACTTC.

The V gene is TRBV7-6, the J gene TRBJ1-6; 9 bases are shared with TRBD1. With 4 bases clipped from V and 12 bases from J, the junction kept 10 bases outside the gene matches. This CDR3 comprises 15 residues. CDR1 is SGHVS, CDR2 FNYEAQ, per germline. CDR3 loop: CASSSRTGDRGPLHF. The CDR3 bases are TGTGCCAGCAGCTCAAGGACAGGGGATCGTGGACCCCTCCACTTT.

This clonotype was counted ten times or more. The rearrangement uses TRBV4-2 and TRBJ2-7, with 11 nucleotides matching TRBD2. Per germline, CDR1 LGHNA and CDR2 YNFKEQ. The CDR3 is 14 amino acids. The trim removed 6 bases at V and 0 bases at J, leaving 1 base unmatched. CDR3 coding DNA: TGTGCCAGCAGGACTAGCGGGGCCTCCTACGAGCAGTACTTC. Translating gives CASRTSGASYEQYF.

The chain employs TRBV28 and TRBJ2-5; 9 bases are a match to TRBD1. Germline loops: CDR1 MDHEN, CDR2 SYDVKM. The CDR3 contains 15 residues. Trimming cost V 4 bases and J 2 bases; bases outside gene matches: 5. This CDR3 is CASSSGTGPQETQYF. CDR3 in DNA: TGTGCCAGCAGTTCCGGGACAGGGCCTCAAGAGACCCAGTACTTC. The whole variable domain, remainder taken from reference TRBV28 and TRBJ2-5, is DVKVTQSSRYLVKRTGEKVFLECVQDMDHENMFWYRQDPGLGLRLIYFSYDVKMKEKGDIPEGYSVSREKKERFSLILESASTNQTSMYLCASSSGTGPQETQYFGPGTRLLVL.

In its sample, this clonotype was seen many times. This chain uses TRBV7-2 with TRBJ1-3; TRBD1 matches 7 bases. In germline, CDR1 is SGHTA, CDR2 FQGNSA. The CDR3 length is 17 residues. V was clipped by 1 base and J by 0 bases; unmatched bases: 6. CDR3 sequence (DNA): TGTGCCAGCAGCTTAGTTCCAGGGGGGCCCTCTGGAAACACCATATATTTT. Protein: CASSLVPGGPSGNTIYF.

The J gene is TRBJ2-5, the V gene TRBV7-2; perhaps TRBD2 as D (6 bases). In germline, CDR1 is SGHTA, CDR2 FQGNSA. CDR3 length equals 12 residues. V gave up 5 bases and J gave up 3 bases, with 7 bases separating them. DNA for the CDR3: TGTGCCAGCAGCCGGGAGAAAGAGACCCAGTACTTC. This translates into CASSREKETQYF.

The chain employs TRBV2 and TRBJ1-1, with 10 bases matching TRBD1. Germline CDR1 reads SNHLY; CDR2 reads FYNNEI. The CDR3 has 14 amino acids. The trim removed 10 bases at V and 5 bases at J, leaving 10 bases unmatched. CDR3 in DNA: TGTGCCATCGAATCGGACAGGGGGGAAACTGAAGCTTTCTTT. This gives the protein CAIESDRGETEAFF.

The chain links TRBV5-4 to TRBJ1-1; 8 positions match TRBD1. This CDR3 has 15 residues. Germline CDR1 reads SGHNT; CDR2 reads YYREEE (reference sequence). The J segment lost 1 base and the V segment lost 0 bases, leaving 2 bases of the junction unmatched. This chain's CDR3 is CASSLGQGANTEAFF. The CDR3 coding sequence is TGTGCCAGCAGCTTGGGGCAGGGGGCGAACACTGAAGCTTTCTTT. The full variable domain, rest sourced from reference TRBV5-4 and TRBJ1-1, is ETGVTQSPTHLIKTRGQQVTLRCSSQSGHNTVSWYQQALGQGPQFIFQYYREEENGRGNFPPRFSGLQFPNYSSELNVNALELDDSALYLCASSLGQGANTEAFFGQGTRLTVV.

The rearrangement uses TRBV12-3 or TRBV12-4 and TRBJ1-5; no reliable D call. Trimming stripped 7 bases from V and 4 bases from J, with 11 bases between. There are 13 residues in the CDR3. The CDR3 region is CASNHRGNQPQHF. The CDR3 DNA reads as TGTGCCAGCAACCATAGAGGAAATCAGCCCCAGCATTTT.

The chain carries TRBV4-2 and TRBJ1-5; D is unresolved. Germline V gene sequence: CDR1 LGHNA, CDR2 YNFKEQ. The CDR3 contains 15 residues. V shed 0 bases and J shed 1 base, with 7 bases lying between them. The CDR3 region has the DNA TGTGCCAGCAGCCAAGATTCAGCCAGCAATCAGCCCCAGCATTTT. Its protein is CASSQDSASNQPQHF.

This clonotype came up many times. The chain couples TRBV7-2 to TRBJ1-1; tentative D call: TRBD1 (5 bases). Germline V gives CDR1 SGHTA, CDR2 FQGNSA. The CDR3 loop spans 15 amino acids. The V end was cut by 1 base, the J end by 1 base, with 10 bases between. CDR3 nucleotide sequence: TGTGCCAGCAGCTTAGTGCGGGGGAGGAACACTGAAGCTTTCTTT. This gives the protein CASSLVRGRNTEAFF. Full variable domain (remainder filled in from reference TRBV7-2 and TRBJ1-1): GAGVSQSPSNKVTEKGKDVELRCDPISGHTALYWYRQSLGQGLEFLIYFQGNSAPDKSGLPSDRFSAERTGGSVSTLTIQRTQQEDSAVYLCASSLVRGRNTEAFFGQGTRLTVV.

This clonotype appeared a few times. The chain has TRBV28 and TRBJ2-7, with TRBD1 matching 7 bases. V trimming: 6 bases; J trimming: 0 bases; junction bases outside the gene matches: 2. Germline CDR1 and CDR2: MDHEN and SYDVKM. The CDR3 has 13 residues. This chain's CDR3 is CASRTGSSYEQYF. The CDR3 nucleotides read TGTGCCAGCAGGACAGGGAGCTCCTACGAGCAGTACTTC.